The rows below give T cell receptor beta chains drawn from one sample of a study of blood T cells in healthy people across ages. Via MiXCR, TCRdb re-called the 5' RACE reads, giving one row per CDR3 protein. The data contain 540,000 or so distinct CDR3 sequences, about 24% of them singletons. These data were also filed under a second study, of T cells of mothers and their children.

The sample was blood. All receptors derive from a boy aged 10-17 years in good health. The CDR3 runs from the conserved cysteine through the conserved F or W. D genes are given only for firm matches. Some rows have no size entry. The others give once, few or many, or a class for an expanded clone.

CASSRGTVTEAFF,TGCGCCAGCAGCAGGGGGACAGTCACTGAAGCTTTCTTT,TRBD1,NA,TRBV5-1,TRBJ1-1
CASSLVTAAYEQYF,TGTGCCAGCAGCTTGGTTACAGCAGCCTACGAGCAGTACTTC,NA,NA,TRBV5-6,TRBJ2-7
CASSQQEENEKLFF,TGTGCCAGCAGCCAACAGGAGGAGAATGAAAAACTGTTTTTT,NA,many,TRBV14,TRBJ1-4
CASSLRTKTDTQYF,TGCGCCAGCAGCTTGCGGACTAAAACAGATACGCAGTATTTT,NA,few,TRBV5-1,TRBJ2-3
CASSLPSSIGGANVLTF,TGTGCCAGCAGTCTCCCTTCGTCGATCGGGGGGGCCAACGTCCTGACTTTC,NA,NA,TRBV28,TRBJ2-6
CASRTAGTQYF,TGTGCCAGCAGAACGGCGGGTACGCAGTATTTT,NA,NA,TRBV27,TRBJ2-3
CSASPGGLGQPQHF,TGCAGTGCTAGTCCAGGGGGCCTTGGTCAGCCCCAGCATTTT,TRBD1,few,TRBV20-1,TRBJ1-5
CANSSVRGKPYNEQFF,TGTGCCAACAGCTCAGTTCGGGGCAAACCCTACAATGAGCAGTTCTTC,NA,NA,TRBV7-6,TRBJ2-1
CASKILAGGPSEQFF,TGTGCCAGCAAGATACTAGCGGGGGGTCCCAGCGAGCAGTTCTTC,TRBD2,NA,TRBV2,TRBJ2-1
CSVEMLVAGELTDTQYF,TGCAGCGTTGAAATGCTCGTAGCGGGGGAGCTCACAGATACGCAGTATTTT,TRBD2,few,TRBV29-1,TRBJ2-3
CASGQMGGIYGYTF,TGTGCCAGTGGACAGATGGGTGGTATCTATGGCTACACCTTC,NA,NA,TRBV19,TRBJ1-2
CASSLLAEETQYF,TGTGCCAGCAGTTTGCTAGCGGAAGAGACCCAGTACTTC,TRBD2,few,TRBV28,TRBJ2-5
CASSAGGTNNEKLFF,TGTGCCAGCAGTGCGGGGGGAACAAATAATGAAAAACTGTTTTTT,NA,few,TRBV2,TRBJ1-4
CASSDPSGGSGANVLTF,TGTGCCAGCAGTGACCCTAGCGGGGGCTCTGGGGCCAACGTCCTGACTTTC,TRBD2,few,TRBV2,TRBJ2-6
CASSLRLDYEQYF,TGTGCCAGCAGCTTACGGCTAGACTACGAGCAGTACTTC,NA,NA,TRBV7-8,TRBJ2-7
CASRPNSYEQYF,TGTGCCAGCAGACCAAACTCCTACGAGCAGTACTTC,NA,NA,TRBV6-2/TRBV6-3,TRBJ2-7
CASRSSDTDTQYF,TGCGCCAGCAGGTCGTCGGACACAGATACGCAGTATTTT,NA,NA,TRBV5-1,TRBJ2-3
CASSLRAGSTNEQFF,TGCGCCAGCAGCTTGAGGGCGGGGTCGACCAATGAGCAGTTCTTC,NA,NA,TRBV5-1,TRBJ2-1
CAISRNGDTKNIQYF,TGTGCCATCAGTCGGAACGGGGATACCAAAAACATTCAGTACTTC,NA,NA,TRBV10-3,TRBJ2-4
CSGLGLAGGSSYNEQFF,TGCAGTGGCCTGGGACTAGCGGGGGGTAGCTCCTACAATGAGCAGTTCTTC,TRBD2,NA,TRBV20-1,TRBJ2-1
CSVWTGNTEAFF,TGCAGTGTTTGGACAGGGAACACTGAAGCTTTCTTT,TRBD1,many,TRBV20-1,TRBJ1-1
CASSSYPRGGPTDTQYF,TGTGCCAGCAGCTCGTACCCAAGGGGGGGCCCCACAGATACGCAGTATTTT,NA,few,TRBV7-6,TRBJ2-3
CASSPRGVGEQCF,TGTGCCAGCAGCCCCAGGGGGGTAGGCGAGCAGTGCTTC,NA,NA,TRBV7-2,TRBJ2-7
CASSPEPGGTDTQYF,TGCGCCAGCAGCCCAGAGCCCGGGGGCACAGATACGCAGTATTTT,NA,few,TRBV4-3,TRBJ2-3
CASSFIGERGEKLFF,TGTGCCAGCAGCTTCATCGGAGAACGTGGGGAAAAACTGTTTTTT,NA,NA,TRBV5-5,TRBJ1-4
CSVESGSADTQYF,TGCAGCGTTGAAAGCGGGAGTGCAGATACGCAGTATTTT,TRBD2,NA,TRBV29-1,TRBJ2-3
CASSLGTYEQYF,TGTGCCAGCAGTTTAGGAACCTACGAGCAGTACTTC,NA,many,TRBV7-2,TRBJ2-7
CSVGLRGQGAGEQFF,TGCAGCGTTGGTCTTAGGGGACAGGGGGCAGGGGAGCAGTTCTTC,TRBD1,NA,TRBV29-1,TRBJ2-1
CASSQDRGLAGGLYNEQFF,TGCGCCAGCAGCCAAGATCGAGGACTAGCGGGGGGTTTGTACAATGAGCAGTTCTTC,TRBD2,few,TRBV4-3,TRBJ2-1
CASSQGGRVDTQYF,TGCGCCAGCAGCCAAGGGGGTCGGGTAGATACGCAGTATTTT,NA,few,TRBV4-3,TRBJ2-3
CASSQKTGAGELFF,TGTGCCAGCAGCCAAAAGACAGGGGCCGGGGAGCTGTTTTTT,TRBD1,few,TRBV14,TRBJ2-2
CASRETGAGANVLTF,TGTGCCAGCAGAGAGACAGGGGCTGGGGCCAACGTCCTGACTTTC,TRBD1,NA,TRBV6-2/TRBV6-3,TRBJ2-6